Listed below are T cell receptor beta chains from one sample, sequenced in a study of T cells after posttransplantation cyclophosphamide. TCRdb's copy holds only in-frame clones and misses some; the assay was immunoSEQ multiplex PCR. Altogether 35,000 to 45,000 clones were found in the sample, and no singletons occur. Sequencing was performed on PBMCs. The receptors derive from a man in his forties in good health, CMV-negative, and a related stem cell transplant donor. Each CDR3 is given without its conserved first and last residue.

ASSLEGRGHEKLF	TRBJ1-4	TRBV5-4
ATSRDRDEKLF	TRBJ1-4	TRBV15
ASSSGQGRSSEKLF	TRBJ1-4	TRBV27
ASSENRGENQPQH	TRBJ1-5	TRBV25-1
ASSLVEGNEKLF	TRBJ1-4	TRBV5-1
ASSSWDRGTEAF	TRBJ1-1	TRBV5-6
ATSPGGREGHEQF	TRBJ2-1	TRBV15
ASSILRADTQY	TRBJ2-3	TRBV19
ASSIAGGTEAF	TRBJ1-1	TRBV19
ASSAMSYT	TRBJ1-2	TRBV2